The present T cell receptor (beta chain) was sequenced within a study of cytomegalovirus exposure and HLA in healthy donors. Study at large: Among the approximately 370 donors who were genotyped, about 86% fell in the genetic ancestry cluster that is associated with self-reported Caucasian donors. Study outcomes and limitations: The analysis excluded some indistinguishable V segments, including TRBV6-2 and TRBV6-3.

The PCR was carried out with 60 Vbeta primers and 13 Jbeta primers. The method was immunoSEQ multiplex PCR; TCRdb's version includes in-frame clones alone and lacks a portion of them. The sample holds around 150,000 clones, roughly four fifths seen once. As to this clone: The antigen is undetermined.

CDR3 length: 16 residues. The germline CDR1 and CDR2 sequences are SGHRS and YFSETQ. V lost 4 bases to trimming and J lost 7 bases; unmatched junction nucleotides: 12. The chain is built from TRBV5-1 and TRBJ2-1; 9 nucleotides match TRBD2. Material for sequencing was PBMCs. This TCR was recovered from a man aged 45-65 years in good health and CMV-seropositive. This CDR3 reads CASSPSAGGRYNEQFF. CDR3 DNA: TGCGCCAGCAGCCCCTCGGCGGGGGGGCGGTATAATGAGCAGTTCTTC. Together with reference TRBV5-1 and TRBJ2-1, the CDR3 gives the full variable domain: KAGVTQTPRYLIKTRGQQVTLSCSPISGHRSVSWYQQTPGQGLQFLFEYFSETQRNKGNFPGRFSGRQFSNSRSEMNVSTLELGDSALYLCASSPSAGGRYNEQFFGPGTRLTVL.